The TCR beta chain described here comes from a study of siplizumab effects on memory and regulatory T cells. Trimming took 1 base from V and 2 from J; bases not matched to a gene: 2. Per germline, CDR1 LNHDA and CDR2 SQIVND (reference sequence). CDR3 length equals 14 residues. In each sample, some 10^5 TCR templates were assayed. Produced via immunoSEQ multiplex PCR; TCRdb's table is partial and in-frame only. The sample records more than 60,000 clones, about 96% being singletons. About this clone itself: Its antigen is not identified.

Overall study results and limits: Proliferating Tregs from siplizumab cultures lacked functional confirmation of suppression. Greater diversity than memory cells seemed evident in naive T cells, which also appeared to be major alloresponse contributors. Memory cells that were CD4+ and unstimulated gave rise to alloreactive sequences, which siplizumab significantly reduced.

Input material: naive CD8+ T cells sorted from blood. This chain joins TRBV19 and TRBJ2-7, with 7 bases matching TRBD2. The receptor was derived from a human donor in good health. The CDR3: CASSIGRGAYEQYF. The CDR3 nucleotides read TGTGCCAGTAGTATAGGCCGGGGGGCCTACGAGCAGTACTTC.